This TCR beta chain emerged from a study of blood T cells in healthy people across ages. The second PCR ran about 7 to 12 cycles with a sample-barcoded 5' primer and J-beta primers. TCRdb reanalysed the 5' RACE reads using MiXCR and keeps one entry per CDR3 protein. The sample lists under 750,000 distinct CDR3 sequences; around 48% were seen once. Details on this clonotype: What it binds is unknown.

Germline CDR1 reads MGHRA; CDR2 reads YSYEKL. The CDR3 consists of 14 residues. V was cut by 6 bases and J by 5 bases, with 15 bases left in between. Donors were healthy Caucasian individuals from Russia aged about 6 to 95. General observations from the study: Diversity estimates drawn from one million T cells were deemed underestimates. In these data, TCR beta diversity tracked strongly with naive T cell percentage.

This TCR was sampled from a man older than 75 in good health. Sequencing was performed on blood. The rearrangement joins TRBV4-1 to TRBJ2-3, with D possibly being TRBD1 (6 bases). This CDR3 is CASSLVGAKDTQYF. Here the CDR3 DNA reads TGCGCCAGCAGTTTAGTGGGGGCCAAAGATACGCAGTATTTT.